Included here is one T cell receptor beta chain sequence, with context. Its target is not known. This sample was taken from a study of OX40 agonist ivuxolimab in advanced cancers. Study information: With ivuxolimab, an agonistic anti-OX40 (CD134) antibody, patients were treated. While on treatment, patients had intravenous ivuxolimab at 0.01 to 10 mg/kg every 2 weeks. Cohort: 65% to 90% men, mean age approximately 60, aged roughly 23 to 90. General study findings and limits: The 0.1-3.0 mg/kg partial responders had among the lowest clonal expansion.

Germline V gives CDR1 LNHNV, CDR2 YYDKDF (reference sequence). The CDR3 is made up of 18 amino acids. Trimming took 0 bases from V and 4 from J, leaving 21 bases between them. TCRdb's table, derived via immunoSEQ multiplex PCR, lists solely in-frame clones and lacks some. Here the sample spans 25,000 to 40,000 clones, roughly 84% being singletons. The clonotype originates from an adult with an advanced solid tumor such as melanoma, head and neck, liver or kidney cancer. J is TRBJ1-1 and V is TRBV15; tentative D call: TRBD1 (5 bases). The sequencing used CD4+ or CD8+ T cells sorted from blood, collected in a trial of the OX40 agonist ivuxolimab. CDR3 protein: CATSRDRIGGGTGTEAFF. CDR3 nucleotide sequence: TGTGCCACCAGCAGAGATCGGATCGGGGGGGGGACTGGCACTGAAGCTTTCTTT.